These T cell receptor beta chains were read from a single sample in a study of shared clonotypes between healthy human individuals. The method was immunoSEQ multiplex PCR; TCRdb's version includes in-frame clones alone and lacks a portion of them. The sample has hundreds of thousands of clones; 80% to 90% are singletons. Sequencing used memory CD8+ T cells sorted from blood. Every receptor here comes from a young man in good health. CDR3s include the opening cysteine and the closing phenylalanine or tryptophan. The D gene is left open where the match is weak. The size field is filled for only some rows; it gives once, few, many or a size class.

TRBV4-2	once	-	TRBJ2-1	TGTGCCAGCAGCCAAGTGGGATCGGAGGCGGGGATTTACAATGAGCAGTTCTTC	CASSQVGSEAGIYNEQFF
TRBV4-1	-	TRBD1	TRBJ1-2	TGCGCCAGCAGCCAAAACAGGGGGCGGAATGGCTACACCTTC	CASSQNRGRNGYTF
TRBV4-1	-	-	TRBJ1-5	TGCGCCAGCAGCCAAGCACAGGATCAGCCCCAGCATTTT	CASSQAQDQPQHF
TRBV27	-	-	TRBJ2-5	TGTGCCAGCAGTTTCGGAAGACAGGTGGGGGAGACCCAGTACTTC	CASSFGRQVGETQYF
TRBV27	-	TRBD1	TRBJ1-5	TGTGCCAGCAGAGGAGGGGGCGGGCCCCAGCATTTT	CASRGGGGPQHF
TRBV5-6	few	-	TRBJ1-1	TGTGCCAGCACCTTCGCGCTGGAGCCATACAAGACTGAAGCTTTCTTT	CASTFALEPYKTEAFF
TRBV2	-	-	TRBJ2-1	TGTGCCAGCAGTGAAGCGCGGAGTGGTCTTGAGCAGTTCTTC	CASSEARSGLEQFF
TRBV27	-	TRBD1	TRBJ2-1	TGTGCCAGCAGTTCCCTAGGGACAGGGGAAAACAATGAGCAGTTCTTC	CASSSLGTGENNEQFF
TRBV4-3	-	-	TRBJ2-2	TGCGCCAGCAGCCCCGGGACACGGAACACCGGGGAGCTGTTTTTT	CASSPGTRNTGELFF
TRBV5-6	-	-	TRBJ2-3	TGTGCCAGCAGCTCTTACTCGGATACGCAGTATTTT	CASSSYSDTQYF
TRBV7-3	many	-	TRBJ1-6	TGTGCCAGCAGCCTAGACGGGGGGGACACACCCCTCCACTTT	CASSLDGGDTPLHF
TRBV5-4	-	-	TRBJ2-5	TGTGCCAGCAGCTTGGTGGGGGGAGAAGAGACCCAGTACTTC	CASSLVGGEETQYF
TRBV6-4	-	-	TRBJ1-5	TGTGCCAGCAGTGACCCGGAGCACAGGATCAATCAGCCCCAGCATTTT	CASSDPEHRINQPQHF
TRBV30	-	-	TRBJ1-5	TGTGCCTGGAGTCCGGCAGGGACGGGCAATCAGCCCCAGCATTTT	CAWSPAGTGNQPQHF
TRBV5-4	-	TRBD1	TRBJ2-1	TGTGCCAGCAGCCGAGACAGGGGCGGTGAGCAGTTCTTC	CASSRDRGGEQFF
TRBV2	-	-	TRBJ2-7	TGTGCCAGCAGTGAAGTGACAGGCGTTATCCTCTACGAGCAGTACTTC	CASSEVTGVILYEQYF
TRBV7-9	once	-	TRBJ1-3	TGTGCCAGCAGCCCGGGACCTTTCCCTGGAAACACCATATATTTT	CASSPGPFPGNTIYF
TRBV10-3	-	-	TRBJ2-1	TGTGCCATCAGTGAGTCGGCAGGAGGGACGCAAGACAATGAGCAGTTCTTC	CAISESAGGTQDNEQFF
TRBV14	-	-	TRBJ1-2	TGTGCCAGCAGCCCGACTAGAGCTGGGTACTATGGCTACACCTTC	CASSPTRAGYYGYTF
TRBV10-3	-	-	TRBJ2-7	TGTGCCATCAGTGACCCGACGGAGACCTACGAGCAGTACTTC	CAISDPTETYEQYF
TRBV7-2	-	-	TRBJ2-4	TGTGCCAGCAGCTACCGTCCCGTCATTCAGTACTTC	CASSYRPVIQYF
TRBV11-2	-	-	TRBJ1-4	TGTGCCAGCAGTCTCCAACACAGGGCGTTAGGGAGAACTAATGAAAAACTGTTTTTT	CASSLQHRALGRTNEKLFF
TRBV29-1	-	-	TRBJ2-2	TGCAGCGTTGAGTGGGAGACCGGGGAGCTGTTTTTT	CSVEWETGELFF
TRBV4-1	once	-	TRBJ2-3	TGCGCCAGCAGCCAAGTAGGGTCCAAGCTTAGCACAGATACGCAGTATTTT	CASSQVGSKLSTDTQYF
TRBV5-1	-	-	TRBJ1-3	TGCGCCAGCAGCTTGGGGGCTGGGGGCCTCTCTGGAAACACCATATATTTT	CASSLGAGGLSGNTIYF
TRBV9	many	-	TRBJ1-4	TGTGCCAGCAGCGAAGGGGGAAGAGAAAAACTGTTTTTT	CASSEGGREKLFF
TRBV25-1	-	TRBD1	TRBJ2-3	TGTGCCAGCAGGTCCAGGACAGGGCGGGGTACGCAGTATTTT	CASRSRTGRGTQYF
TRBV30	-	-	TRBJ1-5	TGTGCCTGGAGTGTACTCGGGCCCAATCAGCCCCAGCATTTT	CAWSVLGPNQPQHF
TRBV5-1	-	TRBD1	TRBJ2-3	TGCGCCAGCAGCTCGGGACAGATCGGCACAGATACGCAGTATTTT	CASSSGQIGTDTQYF
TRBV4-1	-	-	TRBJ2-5	TGCGCCAGCAGCCAAGTAAGGACGGGGCGAGAGACCCAGTACTTC	CASSQVRTGRETQYF
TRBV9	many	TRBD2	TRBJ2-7	TGTGCCAGCAGCGTGACTAGCGGGGTGGAGCAGTACTTC	CASSVTSGVEQYF
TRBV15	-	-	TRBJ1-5	TGTGCCACCAGCAGAGAACCAGGGGATAGCAATCAGCCCCAGCATTTT	CATSREPGDSNQPQHF
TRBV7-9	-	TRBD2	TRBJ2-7	TGTGCCAGCAGCCGGCTAGCGGGAGGGCAGGCAGGAGAGCAGTACTTC	CASSRLAGGQAGEQYF
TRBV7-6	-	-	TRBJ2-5	TGTGCCAGCAGCTGGGACACGAGAGAGACCCAGTACTTC	CASSWDTRETQYF
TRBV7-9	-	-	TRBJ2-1	TGTGCCAGCAGCTTTGGGGTTAGCTCCTACAATGAGCAGTTCTTC	CASSFGVSSYNEQFF
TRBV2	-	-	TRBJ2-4	TGTGCCAGCACGGAGGGGATCGAAAACATTCAGTACTTC	CASTEGIENIQYF
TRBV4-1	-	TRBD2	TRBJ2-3	TGCGCCAGCAGCCATCACGGGGGGACTAGCTTTAGCACAGATACGCAGTATTTT	CASSHHGGTSFSTDTQYF
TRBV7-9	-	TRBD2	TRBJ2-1	TGTGCCAGCAGCTTAGATCCAGCGGGAGGGCCCCTGTCTGAGCAGTTCTTC	CASSLDPAGGPLSEQFF
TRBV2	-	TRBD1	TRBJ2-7	TGTGCCAGCAGTGCCCTGGGACAGTCTTACGAGCAGTACTTC	CASSALGQSYEQYF
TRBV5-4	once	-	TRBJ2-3	TGTGCCAGCAGCTCCACCCAAACTAGGTTCATAGATACGCAGTATTTT	CASSSTQTRFIDTQYF
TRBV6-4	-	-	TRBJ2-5	TGTGCCAGCACACAGCGCGGGCAACCCCAAGAGACCCAGTACTTC	CASTQRGQPQETQYF
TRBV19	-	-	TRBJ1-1	TGTGCCAGTAGTCCGTCGGGACTGGGTACTGAAGCTTTCTTT	CASSPSGLGTEAFF
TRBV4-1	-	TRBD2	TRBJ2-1	TGCGCCAGCAGCCTCCGAGCGGGAGGTCTCAATGAGCAGTTCTTC	CASSLRAGGLNEQFF
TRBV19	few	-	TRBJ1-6	TGTGCCAGTAGATACCCGGGAACTATAAATTCACCCCTCCACTTT	CASRYPGTINSPLHF
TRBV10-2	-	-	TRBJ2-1	TGCGCCAGCAGTCCAATTCGGGAGAATAACTACAATGAGCAGTTCTTC	CASSPIRENNYNEQFF
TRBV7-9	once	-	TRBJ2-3	TGTGCCAGCAACGCGGGGGCAGCAGATACGCAGTATTTT	CASNAGAADTQYF
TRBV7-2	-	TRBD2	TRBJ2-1	TGTGCCAGCAGCTCGACTAGCGGGACTTACAATGAGCAGTTCTTC	CASSSTSGTYNEQFF
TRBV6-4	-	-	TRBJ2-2	TGTGCCAGCAGTGACTCCCCTTTGGGGTCCGGGGAGCTGTTTTTT	CASSDSPLGSGELFF
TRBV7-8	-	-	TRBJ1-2	TGTGCCAGCAGCCAAGTGGGCGGCAACTATGGCTACACCTTC	CASSQVGGNYGYTF
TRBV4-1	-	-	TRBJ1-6	TGCGCCATCCCCCTTGCGGGCCGCCTCGGACCCCTCCACTTT	CAIPLAGRLGPLHF
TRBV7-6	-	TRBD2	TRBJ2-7	TGTGCCAGCAGCTTAGGACTAGCGGGAGGTGGGATGTCCTACGAGCAGTACTTC	CASSLGLAGGGMSYEQYF
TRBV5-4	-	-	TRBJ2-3	TGTGCCAGCAGCTTAACCGGGGGTATGAGCACAGATACGCAGTATTTT	CASSLTGGMSTDTQYF
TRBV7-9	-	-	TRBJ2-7	TGTGCCAGCAGCTTAGCACAGGACCCCTACGAGCAGTACTTC	CASSLAQDPYEQYF
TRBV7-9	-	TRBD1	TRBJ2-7	TGTGCCAGCAGCCCCCCCGGACAGGCCTACGAGCAGTACTTC	CASSPPGQAYEQYF
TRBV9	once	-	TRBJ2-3	TGTGCCAGCAGCACAGAGGACGGTAGCACAGATACGCAGTATTTT	CASSTEDGSTDTQYF